This T cell receptor (beta chain) was profiled in a study of CD8 T cells in ankylosing spondylitis (dated by TCRdb to about 2017). Study-wide context: The study profiled T cell receptor beta repertoires in healthy donors and ankylosing spondylitis patients to find disease-linked TCR variants. The whole study cohort included 85 to 120 healthy donors and over 20 ankylosing spondylitis patients. Peripheral blood samples were taken, and synovial fluid was additionally collected from ankylosing spondylitis patients. Findings and caveats that apply to the study as a whole: According to the report, matched synovial fluid samples from ankylosing spondylitis patients were significantly enriched for the disease-linked clones. A TCR beta motif of several highly homologous amino acid variants appeared characteristic of blood from ankylosing spondylitis patients. A CD8+ phenotype was shown by the disease-linked clones, which were found at relatively low frequencies in peripheral blood. Some motif variants had previously been reported in the synovial fluid and blood of reactive arthritis patients, which suggests shared mechanisms of disease initiation.

TCRdb shows the sequencer as Illumina HiSeq 2500. Quantitative 5'-RACE with molecular barcodes was the method used to prepare the TCR beta libraries. From the authors' description of their analysis: A new computational method, built on a probabilistic model of VDJ rearrangement, was used to identify disease-linked TCR variants. The public reads were quality trimmed at Q25 with fastp and then assembled into clones with MiXCR by TCRdb, keeping productive beta chains. Identical CDR3 proteins give one entry, which carries the most common genes and DNA. TCRdb's processing, not the authors', yielded these V and J calls. The sample has about 340,000 distinct CDR3 sequences on record, roughly 22% of them singletons. Around 13% of the sample comes from the top ten. A distance of 17 bases separates the germline ends of V and J, which lose 3 bases and 4 bases respectively. The CDR3 starts with the cysteine, ends with the phenylalanine, and has 16 residues. The DNA shown is the 48-base CDR3, in frame from base 1.

This clonotype showed up many times. The specificity of this receptor is unknown. No base qualities exist here, and no much larger clone lies one base off it. Recombination joined TRBV12-3 or TRBV12-4 with TRBJ2-3, and the D gene may be TRBD2, 6 bases matching. This clonotype was obtained from a male donor with ankylosing spondylitis or in good health (not recorded which). Sequenced material: blood, either unsorted or a sorted T cell fraction (not recorded which). The nucleotide sequence is TGTGCCAGCAGTTTTGAGGTCCGCGGGGTGGCAGATACGCAGTATTTT. Its translation is CASSFEVRGVADTQYF.